Below are 12 T cell receptor beta chains sequenced from a single sample in a study of shared clonotypes between healthy human individuals (dated by TCRdb to about 2020). The library was obtained by the immunoSEQ multiplex PCR assay. TCRdb re-hosts the immuneACCESS table, in-frame sequences only. Its copies lack some clones; in the studies checked, an unresolved V gene accounts for under half of them, and the cause for the rest is not known. Across this sample there are a few million clones, with about 94% seen only once. Roughly 0.13% of the sample is in the top ten clones. Sequencing was done on a sample of naive CD4+ T cells sorted from blood. The sample's cell subset or site label, in plain terms: CD45RA+ positively selected. The receptor source for this set is a man between 18 and 35 years old in good health.

V and J are TRBV6-5 and TRBJ1-2; D might be TRBD1 (5 bases). This CDR3 is built from 15 residues. Germline CDR1 and CDR2: MNHEY and SVGAGI. Deletions cut 2 bases from V and 4 bases from J, with 14 bases between. The CDR3 DNA reads as TGTGCCAGCAGTTACCTATTCAGGGCTGGCTATGGCTACACCTTC. It is translated as CASSYLFRAGYGYTF.

This sequence joins TRBV11-2 and TRBJ2-4; TRBD2 matches 14 bases. Germline CDR1 reads SGHAT; CDR2 reads FQNNGV. The CDR3 contains 18 residues. V trimming: 1 base; J trimming: 3 bases; junction bases outside the gene matches: 5. The CDR3 DNA is TGTGCCAGCAGCTTAGGACTAGCGGGAGGGAGGGGCAAAAACATTCAGTACTTC. This gives the protein CASSLGLAGGRGKNIQYF. Full variable domain (remainder filled in from reference TRBV11-2 and TRBJ2-4): EAGVAQSPRYKIIEKRQSVAFWCNPISGHATLYWYQQILGQGPKLLIQFQNNGVVDDSQLPKDRFSAERLKGVDSTLKIQPAKLEDSAVYLCASSLGLAGGRGKNIQYFGAGTRLSVL.

The chain recombines TRBV27 with TRBJ1-2, with D perhaps matching TRBD1 (5 bases). Germline V gene data show CDR1 as MNHEY and CDR2 as SMNVEV (reference sequence). Trimming took 4 bases from V and 4 from J, leaving 19 bases between them. The CDR3 covers 16 residues. The CDR3 is CASSSFRTTNPYGYTF. The CDR3 nucleotides are TGTGCCAGCAGTTCCTTTCGGACAACCAACCCCTATGGCTACACCTTC.

CDR3 DNA: TGTGCCAGCAGTCGGGACAAGGGCGAGCAGTACTTC. Its translation: CASSRDKGEQYF. The chain recombines TRBV2 with TRBJ2-7, with D perhaps matching TRBD1 (6 bases). V shed 5 bases and J shed 6 bases, with 11 bases lying between them. Per germline, CDR1 SNHLY and CDR2 FYNNEI. The CDR3 length is 12 residues.

This rearrangement joins TRBV2 to TRBJ2-7; D is unclear. CDR1 and CDR2 (germline): SNHLY, FYNNEI. This CDR3 spans 15 amino acids. The ends were cut back, 3 bases at V and 2 bases at J, with 14 bases in the middle. DNA of the CDR3: TGTGCCAGCAGTGAGACGAACAGTCTGCCCTACGAGCAGTACTTC. Protein product: CASSETNSLPYEQYF.

This chain links TRBV7-8 with TRBJ2-5; tentatively, D is TRBD1 (6 bases). CDR1 and CDR2 from the germline V gene are SGHVS and FQNEAQ. Trimming took 5 bases from V and 7 from J, leaving 17 bases between them. The CDR3 totals 14 residues. CDR3 DNA sequence: TGTGCCAGCAGCCCGGGTGGGACATCAGTGACCCAGTACTTC. Its translation: CASSPGGTSVTQYF.

This chain joins TRBV5-1 and TRBJ1-2, with a tentative D call TRBD1 (6 bases). The germline V gene encodes CDR1 SGHRS and CDR2 YFSETQ. Trimming removed 5 bases at V and 8 bases at J, with 13 bases between. The CDR3 runs 12 residues. This CDR3 is CASRVGQFGYTF. The CDR3 region has the DNA TGCGCCAGCAGAGTTGGACAGTTCGGCTACACCTTC.

V usage is TRBV29-1 and J usage is TRBJ2-1; TRBD1 aligns across 9 bases. This CDR3 spans 12 amino acids. V lost 6 bases and J lost 7; bases outside the gene matches: 4. CDR1 and CDR2 (germline): SQVTM, ANQGSEA. As DNA, the CDR3 is TGCAGCGTCGGACAGGGGAAGAATGAGCAGTTCTTC. Amino acid sequence: CSVGQGKNEQFF.

As regards this clone: Other DNA sequences in the sample encode the same CDR3. The J gene is TRBJ1-5, the V gene TRBV30; the D is unclear. The CDR3 contains 13 residues. The V end was cut by 3 bases, the J end by 0 bases, with 6 bases between. Germline V gene sequence: CDR1 GTSNPN, CDR2 SVGIG (reference sequence). CDR3 residues: CAWSLGSNQPQHF. CDR3 nucleotides: TGTGCCTGGAGCCTTGGTAGCAATCAGCCCCAGCATTTT.

This clone has a handful of counts. The rearrangement joins TRBV7-2 to TRBJ2-5; 7 bases agree with TRBD1. Germline assignment: CDR1 SGHTA and CDR2 FQGNSA. Trimming took 2 bases from V and 5 from J; bases not matched to a gene: 8. The length of the CDR3 is 15 residues. The CDR3 nucleotides are TGTGCCAGCAGCTTACCGACAGGGCTTTCCGAGACCCAGTACTTC. It is translated as CASSLPTGLSETQYF.

The rearrangement links TRBV9 to TRBJ2-7, with D hard to call. CDR1 and CDR2 (germline): SGDLS, YYNGEE. Trimming left V 3 bases short and J 3 bases short, with 10 bases between. This CDR3 is 13 amino acids long. In nucleotides, the CDR3 is TGTGCCAGCAGCGGACCGGCTGACTACGAGCAGTACTTC. This gives the protein CASSGPADYEQYF. The whole variable domain, filled in from reference TRBV9 and TRBJ2-7, reads DSGVTQTPKHLITATGQRVTLRCSPRSGDLSVYWYQQSLDQGLQFLIQYYNGEERAKGNILERFSAQQFPDLHSELNLSSLELGDSALYFCASSGPADYEQYFGPGTRLTVT.

This chain uses TRBV10-2 with TRBJ2-7; 9 nucleotides match TRBD2. The CDR3 consists of 13 residues. V was pared by 6 bases and J by 4 bases, with 4 bases of the junction left unmatched. The germline CDR1 and CDR2 sequences are WSHSY and SAAADI. The CDR3 loop is CASRSSGGYEQYF. The DNA for the CDR3 is TGCGCCAGCAGGAGTAGCGGGGGATACGAGCAGTACTTC.